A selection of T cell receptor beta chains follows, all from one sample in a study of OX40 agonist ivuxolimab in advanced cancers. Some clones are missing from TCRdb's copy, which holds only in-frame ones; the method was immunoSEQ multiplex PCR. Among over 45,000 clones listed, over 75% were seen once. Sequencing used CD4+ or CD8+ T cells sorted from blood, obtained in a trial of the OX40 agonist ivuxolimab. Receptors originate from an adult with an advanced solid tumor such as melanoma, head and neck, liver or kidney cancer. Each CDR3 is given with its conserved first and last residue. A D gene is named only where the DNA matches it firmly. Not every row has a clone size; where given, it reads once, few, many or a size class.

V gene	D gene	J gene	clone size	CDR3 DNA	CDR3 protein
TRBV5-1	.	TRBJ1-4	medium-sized	TGCGCCAGCAGCTTGGTGGGGACTAATGAAAAACTGTTTTTT	CASSLVGTNEKLFF
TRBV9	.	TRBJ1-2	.	TGTGCCAGCAGCGTGGACAGTAACTATGGCTACACCTTC	CASSVDSNYGYTF
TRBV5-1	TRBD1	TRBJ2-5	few	TGCGCCAGCAGCCCCTCGACAGGGGGAGAGACCCAGTACTTC	CASSPSTGGETQYF
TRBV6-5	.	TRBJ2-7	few	TGTGCCAGCAGTTACTCGCGCCCGGGGAGCTACGAGCAGTACTTC	CASSYSRPGSYEQYF
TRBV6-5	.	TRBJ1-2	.	TGTGCCAGCAGCTCAGATTCAGGGAGAGGAGGCTACACCTTC	CASSSDSGRGGYTF
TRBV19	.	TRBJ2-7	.	TGTGCCAGTAGTATCGAAGGGAAGCAGTACTTC	CASSIEGKQYF
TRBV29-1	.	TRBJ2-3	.	TGCAGCGTTGAAATCGGAGATACGCAGTATTTT	CSVEIGDTQYF
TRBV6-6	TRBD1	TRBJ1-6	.	TGTGCCAGCAGTTACTCGCCACAGGGGAGTTCACCCCTCCACTTT	CASSYSPQGSSPLHF
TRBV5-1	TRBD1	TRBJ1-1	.	TGCGCCAGCAGCCTTGGACTAACAGGGGGCGCTGAAGCTTTCTTT	CASSLGLTGGAEAFF
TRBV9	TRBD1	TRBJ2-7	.	TGTGCCAGCAGCGTCGGGGGGACAGGGGGCTACGAGCAGTACTTC	CASSVGGTGGYEQYF
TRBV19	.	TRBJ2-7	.	TGTGCCAGTAGTACAAGGGACGGCGGCTACGAGCAGTACTTC	CASSTRDGGYEQYF
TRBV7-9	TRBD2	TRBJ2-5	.	TGTGCCAGCAGCCTTCTAGCGGAAACCCAAGAGACCCAGTACTTC	CASSLLAETQETQYF
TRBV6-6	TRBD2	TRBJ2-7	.	TGTGCCAGCAGTTACGAACTAGCGGGGGACTACGAGCAGTACTTC	CASSYELAGDYEQYF
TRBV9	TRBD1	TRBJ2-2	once	TGTGCCAGCACCCAGGGGGCGAGGGACACCGGGGAGCTGTTTTTT	CASTQGARDTGELFF
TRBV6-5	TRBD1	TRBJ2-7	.	TGTGCCAGCAGTTACCCACCCTGGACAGGGAGCTACGAGCAGTACTTC	CASSYPPWTGSYEQYF
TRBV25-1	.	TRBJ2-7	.	TGTGCCAGCAGTGAATCCCAGAGACCGCCGAACGAGCAGTACTTC	CASSESQRPPNEQYF
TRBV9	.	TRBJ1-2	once	TGTGCCAGCAGCGCTGGGGGCGGCTATGGCTACACCTTC	CASSAGGGYGYTF
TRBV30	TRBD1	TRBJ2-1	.	TGTGCCTGGTCAGGGGGCTACGGCGACAATGAGCAGTTCTTC	CAWSGGYGDNEQFF
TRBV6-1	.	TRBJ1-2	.	TGTGCCAGCAGTGATCAGGGCCCCTATGGCTACACCTTC	CASSDQGPYGYTF
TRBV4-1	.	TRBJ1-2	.	TGCGCCAGCAGCCAGACATCCTACTATGGCTACACCTTC	CASSQTSYYGYTF
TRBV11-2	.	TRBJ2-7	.	TGTGCCAGCAGCTTAGTGGATCTCCCCGACTACGAGCAGTACTTC	CASSLVDLPDYEQYF
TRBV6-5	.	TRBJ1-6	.	TGTGCCAGCAGTTACCAAGCCAGCTCCTATAATTCACCCCTCCACTTT	CASSYQASSYNSPLHF
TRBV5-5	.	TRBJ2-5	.	TGTGCCAGCAGCCGCTGGCGGGGAGAAGAGACCCAGTACTTC	CASSRWRGEETQYF
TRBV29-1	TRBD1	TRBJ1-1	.	TGCAGCGCCAGGACAGGAGGGAACACTGAAGCTTTCTTT	CSARTGGNTEAFF
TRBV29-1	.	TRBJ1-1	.	TGCAGCGTGATGCCCATGACCCTGAACACTGAAGCTTTCTTT	CSVMPMTLNTEAFF
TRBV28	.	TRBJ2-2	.	TGTGCCAGCAGTCCCATCAGGGGCTGGACCGGGGAGCTGTTTTTT	CASSPIRGWTGELFF
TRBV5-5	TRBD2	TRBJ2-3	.	TGTGCCAGCAGCTTGTTTCGCCTAGCGGGGAGCACAGATACGCAGTATTTT	CASSLFRLAGSTDTQYF
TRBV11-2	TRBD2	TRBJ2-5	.	TGTGCCAGCAGCACTAGCGTTACGACCCAGTACTTC	CASSTSVTTQYF
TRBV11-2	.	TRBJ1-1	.	TGTGCCAGCAGCTCCGGCGGGGTGGGGGTCCCTGAAGCTTTCTTT	CASSSGGVGVPEAFF
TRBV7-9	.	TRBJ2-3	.	TGTGCCAGCAGCCAAGGTTCGGGGGGCCGAGGCACAGATACGCAGTATTTT	CASSQGSGGRGTDTQYF
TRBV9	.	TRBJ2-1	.	TGTGCCAGCAGCGTCGGGCCAGGGGAAATTGAGCAGTTCTTC	CASSVGPGEIEQFF
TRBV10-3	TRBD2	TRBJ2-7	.	TGTGCCACCCAACTAGCGGGTAGCTCCTACGAGCAGTACTTC	CATQLAGSSYEQYF
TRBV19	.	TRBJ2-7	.	TGTGCCAGTAGTATCGGTCACAGCTACTACGAGCAGTACTTC	CASSIGHSYYEQYF
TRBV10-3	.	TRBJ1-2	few	TGTGCCATCAGTGAACAGGAAACAGCTAACTATGGCTACACCTTC	CAISEQETANYGYTF
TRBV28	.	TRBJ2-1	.	TGTGCCAGCAGTTTAGCGGACCACAATGAGCAGTTCTTC	CASSLADHNEQFF
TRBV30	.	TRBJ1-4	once	TGTGCCTGGAGACGAGGGGAGTATGAAAAACTGTTTTTT	CAWRRGEYEKLFF
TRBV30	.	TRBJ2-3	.	TGTGCCTGGATTGAGGGCCGCGGCACAGATACGCAGTATTTT	CAWIEGRGTDTQYF
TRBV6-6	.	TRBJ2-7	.	TGTGCCAGCAGTTACTCGATCCCCGGGACAACCTACGAGCAGTACTTC	CASSYSIPGTTYEQYF
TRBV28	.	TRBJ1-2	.	TGTGCCAGCAAGGCAGGGATAAACTATGGCTACACCTTC	CASKAGINYGYTF
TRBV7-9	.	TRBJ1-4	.	TGTGCCAGCAGCTTCGGGACGGGGAATGAAAAACTGTTTTTT	CASSFGTGNEKLFF
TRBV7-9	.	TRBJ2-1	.	TGTGCCAGCATCGAGGGGGTTGGGGAGCAGTTCTTC	CASIEGVGEQFF
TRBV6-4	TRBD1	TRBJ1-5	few	TGTGCCAGCAGAGACAGGGACAGCAATCAGCCCCAGCATTTT	CASRDRDSNQPQHF
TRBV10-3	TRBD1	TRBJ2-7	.	TGTGCCATCGGGACAGATGTCCTGCACGAGCAGTACTTC	CAIGTDVLHEQYF
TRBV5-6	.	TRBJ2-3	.	TGTGCCAGCAGCTCGGGGACCGTTTCGAATACGCAGTATTTT	CASSSGTVSNTQYF
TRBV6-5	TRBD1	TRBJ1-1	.	TGTGCCAGCAGGAGAACGTGGACAGGAAACACTGAAGCTTTCTTT	CASRRTWTGNTEAFF
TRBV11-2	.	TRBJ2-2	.	TGTGCCAGCAGCGCCGGAGGGAGGATGTCCAACACCGGGGAGCTGTTTTTT	CASSAGGRMSNTGELFF
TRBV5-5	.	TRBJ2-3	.	TGTGCCAGCAGCTTGGGGAAAACAGATACGCAGTATTTT	CASSLGKTDTQYF
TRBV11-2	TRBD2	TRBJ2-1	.	TGTGCCAGCGGCCGGGGGGGGAGGACCGATGAGCAGTTCTTC	CASGRGGRTDEQFF
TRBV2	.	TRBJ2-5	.	TGTGCCAGCAGGTCGGTACTCCGAGAGACCCAGTACTTC	CASRSVLRETQYF
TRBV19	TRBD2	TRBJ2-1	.	TGTGCCAGTAGTATCGGACTAGCGGACGTCTACAATGAGCAGTTCTTC	CASSIGLADVYNEQFF
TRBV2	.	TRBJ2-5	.	TGTGCCGTCGGGGCGGGAGAGACCCAGTACTTC	CAVGAGETQYF
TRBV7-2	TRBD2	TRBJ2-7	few	TGTGCCAGCAGCTTAAAAAATCCGGGACTAGCAGACGAGCAGTACTTC	CASSLKNPGLADEQYF
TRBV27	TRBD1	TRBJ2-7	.	TGTGCCAGCAGTTCGCCCAGGACAGGGGCTAGGTACGAGCAGTACTTC	CASSSPRTGARYEQYF
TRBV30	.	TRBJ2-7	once	TGTGCCTGGAGTTCCAGCTCCTACGAGCAGTACTTC	CAWSSSSYEQYF
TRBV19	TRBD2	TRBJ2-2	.	TGTGCCAGTAGCCTGCTGACTAGTAGGGTAGCGGGAGCCGCCGGGGAGCTGTTTTTT	CASSLLTSRVAGAAGELFF
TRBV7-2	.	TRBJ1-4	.	TGTGCCAGCAGCTCGGGCCGCCTTGCAACTAATGAAAAACTGTTTTTT	CASSSGRLATNEKLFF
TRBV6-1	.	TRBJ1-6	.	TGTGCCAGCAGTGAAGTGGGCAGTAATTCACCCCTCCACTTT	CASSEVGSNSPLHF